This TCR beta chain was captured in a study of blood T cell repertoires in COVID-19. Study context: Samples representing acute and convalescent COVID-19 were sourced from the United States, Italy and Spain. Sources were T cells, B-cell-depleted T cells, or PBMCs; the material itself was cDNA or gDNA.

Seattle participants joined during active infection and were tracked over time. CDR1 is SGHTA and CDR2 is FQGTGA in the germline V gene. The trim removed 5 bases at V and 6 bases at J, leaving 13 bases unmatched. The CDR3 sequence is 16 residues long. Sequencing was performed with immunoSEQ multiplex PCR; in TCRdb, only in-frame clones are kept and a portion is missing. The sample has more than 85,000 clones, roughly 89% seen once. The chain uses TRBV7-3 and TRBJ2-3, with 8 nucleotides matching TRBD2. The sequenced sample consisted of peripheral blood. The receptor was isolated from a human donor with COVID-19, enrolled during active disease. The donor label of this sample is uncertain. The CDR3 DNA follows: TGTGCCAGCAGCCCGACCCCGGCGGGGGGCCGGGATACGCAGTATTTT. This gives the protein CASSPTPAGGRDTQYF.